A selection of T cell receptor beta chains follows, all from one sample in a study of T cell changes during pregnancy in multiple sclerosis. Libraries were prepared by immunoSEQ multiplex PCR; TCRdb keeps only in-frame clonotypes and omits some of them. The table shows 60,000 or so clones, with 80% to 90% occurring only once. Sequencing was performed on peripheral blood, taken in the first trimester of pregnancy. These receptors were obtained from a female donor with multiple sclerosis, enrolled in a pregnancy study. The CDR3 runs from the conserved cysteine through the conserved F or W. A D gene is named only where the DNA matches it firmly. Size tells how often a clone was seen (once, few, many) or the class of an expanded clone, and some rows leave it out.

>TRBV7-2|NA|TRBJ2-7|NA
CASSLAVGYYEQYF
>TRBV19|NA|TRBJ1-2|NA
CASSIGRYGEAGGNYGYTF
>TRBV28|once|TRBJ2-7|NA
CASSYGFSDEQYF
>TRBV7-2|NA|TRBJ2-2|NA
CASSLLGRSGELFF
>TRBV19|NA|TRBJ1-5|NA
CASRGVGQPQHF
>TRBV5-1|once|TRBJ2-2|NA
CASRGAGNTGELFF
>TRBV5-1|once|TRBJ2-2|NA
CASSLGGSLTGELFF
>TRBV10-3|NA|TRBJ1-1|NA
CAITTPGHRIAFF
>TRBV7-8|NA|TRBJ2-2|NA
CASSLGTTSDLTGELFF
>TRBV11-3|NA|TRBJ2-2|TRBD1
CASSIRQGISTGELFF
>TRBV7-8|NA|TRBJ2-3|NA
CASSLQGFYTDTQYF
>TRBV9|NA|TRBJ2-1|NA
CASSPGNYDYNEQFF
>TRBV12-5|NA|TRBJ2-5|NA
CASGLVQGGGETQYF
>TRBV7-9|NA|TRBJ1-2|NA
CASSQTGSDGYTF
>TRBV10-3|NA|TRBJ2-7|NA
CAISDRLAAYEQYF
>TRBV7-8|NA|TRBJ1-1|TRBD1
CASSQDRGRTEAFF
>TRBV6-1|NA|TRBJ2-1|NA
CASRVMGGSHSYNEQFF
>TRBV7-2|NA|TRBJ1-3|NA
CASSSGGDGNTIYF
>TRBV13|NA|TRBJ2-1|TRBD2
CASRPTSGIGNEQFF
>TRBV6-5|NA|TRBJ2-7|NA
CASSKLPYEQYF
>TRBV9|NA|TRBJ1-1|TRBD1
CASSAGQGLRTEAFF
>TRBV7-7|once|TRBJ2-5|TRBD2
CASSLGTSGETQYF
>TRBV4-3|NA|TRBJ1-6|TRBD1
CASSRGGPGQGISPLHF
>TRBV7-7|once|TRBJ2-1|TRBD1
CASSFGQGTYNEQFF
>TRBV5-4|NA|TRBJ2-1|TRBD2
CASSLDLSGTYNEQFF